The 31 T cell receptor beta chains presented below share a single source sample, sequenced in a study of blood T cell repertoires in COVID-19. TCRdb's copy holds only in-frame clones and misses some; the assay was immunoSEQ multiplex PCR. The sample has 150,000 to 200,000 clones, roughly 80% seen once; the top ten hold about 8%. The sample taken for sequencing was peripheral blood. These receptor sequences come from a woman in her 70s with acute or convalescent COVID-19.

The chain has TRBV11-2 and TRBJ2-7; D may be TRBD2 (5 bases). The CDR3 has 14 residues. Germline V gene lookup returns CDR1 SGHAT and CDR2 FQNNGV. Trimming took 8 bases from V and 2 from J, leaving 16 bases between them. This CDR3 is CASDIAGITYEQYF. The CDR3 DNA reads as TGTGCCAGCGACATCGCGGGCATAACCTACGAGCAGTACTTC.

This clone was detected only once. The V gene is TRBV9, the J gene TRBJ1-6, with D uncertain. The CDR3 has 15 residues. Germline V lookup: CDR1 SGDLS, CDR2 YYNGEE. The V end was cut by 3 bases, the J end by 4 bases, with 11 bases between. CDR3 residues: CASSGNPRYNSPLHF. The CDR3 DNA reads as TGTGCCAGCAGCGGAAACCCCAGGTATAATTCACCCCTCCACTTT.

This rearrangement joins TRBV5-6 to TRBJ2-3; 11 bases are shared with TRBD1. With 4 bases clipped from V and 7 bases from J, the junction kept 5 bases outside the gene matches. Germline lookup yields CDR1 SGHDT and CDR2 YYEEEE. This CDR3 comprises 14 residues. The CDR3 DNA sequence: TGTGCCAGCAGCGTAGGGACAGGGGGGAATACGCAGTATTTT. It yields the protein CASSVGTGGNTQYF.

The chain is built from TRBV7-2 and TRBJ1-3, with 10 bases aligning to TRBD1. The CDR3 is made up of 16 amino acids. CDR1 is SGHTA and CDR2 is FQGNSA in the germline V gene. V was pared by 4 bases and J by 4 bases, with 7 bases of the junction left unmatched. The CDR3 sequence is CASSSPGTGDGNTIYF. The CDR3 region has the DNA TGTGCCAGCAGCTCCCCCGGGACAGGGGACGGAAACACCATATATTTT.

The CDR3 coding sequence is TGTGCCAGCAGAAGCCAGGGGGCGTGGACTGAAGCTTTCTTT. This codes for CASRSQGAWTEAFF. The chain has TRBV6-5 and TRBJ1-1; 8 nucleotides line up with TRBD1. Germline CDR1 reads MNHEY; CDR2 reads SVGAGI. J gave up 5 bases and V 6 bases, and 8 bases lay outside the gene matches. The CDR3 is made up of 14 amino acids.

The chain combines TRBV18 with TRBJ2-7; D remains unclear. CDR1 and CDR2 from the germline V gene are KGHSH and LQKENI. V shed 2 bases and J shed 0 bases, with 11 bases lying between them. There are 15 residues in the CDR3. CDR3: CASSPSGRVSYEQYF. For the CDR3, the DNA is TGTGCCAGCTCACCATCCGGCCGGGTCTCCTACGAGCAGTACTTC.

The chain has TRBV11-1 and TRBJ1-1; no firm D call. Trimming left V 0 bases short and J 4 bases short, with 9 bases between. Germline CDR1 and CDR2: SGHAT and FQDESV (reference sequence). CDR3 length: 14 amino acids. This chain's CDR3 is CASSLAAQSTEAFF. DNA for the CDR3: TGTGCCAGCAGCTTAGCGGCACAAAGCACTGAAGCTTTCTTT.

This clone was seen only a few times. For the CDR3, the DNA is TGTGCCACCAGCAGAGGTATACTAGCGGATAGCACAGATACGCAGTATTTT. Its protein product is CATSRGILADSTDTQYF. This chain uses TRBV15 with TRBJ2-3, with TRBD2 matching 8 bases. V dropped 1 base and J dropped 0; count of bases not matched to a gene: 6. There are 17 residues in the CDR3. From germline, CDR1 is LNHNV and CDR2 YYDKDF (reference sequence). The full variable domain, with the rest looked up from reference TRBV15 and TRBJ2-3, is DAMVIQNPRYQVTQFGKPVTLSCSQTLNHNVMYWYQQKSSQAPKLLFHYYDKDFNNEADTPDNFQSRRPNTSFCFLDIRSPGLGDTAMYLCATSRGILADSTDTQYFGPGTRLTVL.

The chain combines TRBV6-4 with TRBJ1-2; 8 nucleotides line up with TRBD1. Per the germline V gene, CDR1 is MRHNA and CDR2 is SNTAGT. The CDR3 is 15 residues long. The ends lost 3 bases at V and 5 bases at J; junction bases unmatched: 8. CDR3 DNA sequence: TGTGCCAGCAGTGAAACACAGGGGGGAAAGTATGGCTACACCTTC. It yields the protein CASSETQGGKYGYTF.

CDR3 residues: CSASSDRVMNTEAFF. CDR3 DNA sequence: TGCAGTGCTAGTTCGGACAGGGTCATGAACACTGAAGCTTTCTTT. This chain joins TRBV20-1 and TRBJ1-1; 8 bases fit TRBD1. Germline V gene sequence: CDR1 DFQATT, CDR2 SNEGSKA (reference sequence). The CDR3 is 15 residues long. Losses at the gene ends were 3 bases for V and 0 bases for J; bases not matched to a gene: 6.

The chain recombines TRBV18 with TRBJ2-1; D is unresolved. Trimming took 5 bases from V and 6 from J, leaving 8 bases between them. Looked up from germline, CDR1 is KGHSH and CDR2 is LQKENI. This CDR3 region has 12 residues. The CDR3: CASSFSTNEQFF. The CDR3 DNA sequence: TGTGCCAGCTCATTCTCTACCAATGAGCAGTTCTTC.

V is TRBV28 and J is TRBJ2-1, with D possibly TRBD1 on 6 matching bases. V was pared by 3 bases and J by 10 bases, with 7 bases between. Germline V gene lookup returns CDR1 MDHEN and CDR2 SYDVKM. The CDR3 is 11 amino acids. The DNA of the CDR3 is TGTGCCAGCAGTTTCAGGGGAGAGCAGTTCTTC. Translation: CASSFRGEQFF. The variable domain in full, with the rest retrieved from reference TRBV28 and TRBJ2-1, is DVKVTQSSRYLVKRTGEKVFLECVQDMDHENMFWYRQDPGLGLRLIYFSYDVKMKEKGDIPEGYSVSREKKERFSLILESASTNQTSMYLCASSFRGEQFFGPGTRLTVL.

This clone has more than one count but fewer than ten. V gene TRBV10-3 combines with J gene TRBJ1-2; 8 bases are shared with TRBD1. The germline CDR1 and CDR2 sequences are ENHRY and SYGVKD. With 2 bases clipped from V and 11 bases from J, the junction kept 13 bases outside the gene matches. This CDR3 spans 15 amino acids. The CDR3 sequence is CAISEGGTGIYPYTF. In DNA, the CDR3 is TGTGCCATCAGTGAGGGTGGGACAGGCATTTACCCTTACACCTTC.

The chain joins TRBV6-5 to TRBJ2-1, with D unresolved. CDR1 and CDR2 from the germline V gene are MNHEY and SVGAGI. V dropped 8 bases and J dropped 8 bases, with 19 bases sitting between them. CDR3 size: 14 residues. CDR3 bases: TGTGCCAGCCGTAGGAGAGACTCAGTGGATGAGCAGTTCTTC. Translation: CASRRRDSVDEQFF.

J is TRBJ1-2 and V is TRBV7-2; D perhaps matches TRBD1 (5 bases). With 0 bases removed from V and 1 base from J, the gap between germline ends came to 9 bases. CDR3 length: 15 amino acids. Germline V gives CDR1 SGHTA, CDR2 FQGNSA. Written as DNA, the CDR3 is TGTGCCAGCAGCTTAGCACGGACAAATAACTATGGCTACACCTTC. Protein: CASSLARTNNYGYTF. Variable domain in full (rest from reference TRBV7-2 and TRBJ1-2): GAGVSQSPSNKVTEKGKDVELRCDPISGHTALYWYRQSLGQGLEFLIYFQGNSAPDKSGLPSDRFSAERTGGSVSTLTIQRTQQEDSAVYLCASSLARTNNYGYTFGSGTRLTVV.

This rearrangement joins TRBV11-2 to TRBJ1-3; no reliable D call. Germline V lookup: CDR1 SGHAT, CDR2 FQNNGV. This CDR3 spans 15 amino acids. V gave up 0 bases and J gave up 0 bases, with 6 bases separating them. CDR3 protein: CASSLDRFSGNTIYF. CDR3 sequence (DNA): TGTGCCAGCAGCTTAGATCGGTTCTCTGGAAACACCATATATTTT.

The chain uses TRBV7-9 and TRBJ2-1; D is undetermined. V was trimmed by 5 bases and J by 7 bases, leaving 12 bases between them. The CDR3 spans 13 residues. Germline-derived CDR1 and CDR2 are SEHNR and FQNEAQ (reference sequence). The chain's CDR3 is CASSPNYGNEQFF. CDR3 nucleotide sequence: TGTGCCAGCAGCCCAAACTACGGTAATGAGCAGTTCTTC.

This clone was observed once. This chain uses TRBV7-8 with TRBJ2-2; D ambiguous. The V gene lost 5 bases and the J gene lost 3 bases, with 4 bases spanning the gap. Germline values: CDR1 SGHVS, CDR2 FQNEAQ. The CDR3 covers 12 residues. CDR3 bases: TGTGCCAGCAGCCCTGACACCGGGGAGCTGTTTTTT. This sequence encodes CASSPDTGELFF.

Only a few counts were recorded for this clone. The chain couples TRBV6-5 to TRBJ2-2; D unresolved. Per the germline V gene, CDR1 is MNHEY and CDR2 is SVGAGI. The germline V and J ends were trimmed by 6 bases and 8 bases, with 10 bases remaining between them. The length of the CDR3 is 12 residues. CDR3: CASRSLRGELFF. The CDR3 DNA reads as TGTGCCAGCAGATCTCTACGGGGGGAGCTGTTTTTT.

The chain combines TRBV7-2 with TRBJ1-1, with a tentative D call TRBD1 (5 bases). The germline V and J ends were trimmed by 2 bases and 10 bases, with 14 bases remaining between them. The CDR3 is 13 amino acids. Germline values: CDR1 SGHTA, CDR2 FQGNSA. CDR3 in amino acids: CASSLSGGVAAFF. The CDR3 DNA reads as TGTGCCAGCAGCTTATCCGGGGGGGTGGCAGCTTTCTTT.

This chain links TRBV7-2 with TRBJ1-5; 8 nucleotides agree with TRBD1. Germline V gene sequence: CDR1 SGHTA, CDR2 FQGNSA. V trimming: 1 base; J trimming: 2 bases; junction bases outside the gene matches: 1. The CDR3 is made up of 15 amino acids. CDR3 in amino acids: CASSLDRGGNQPQHF. For the CDR3, the DNA is TGTGCCAGCAGCTTAGACAGGGGGGGCAATCAGCCCCAGCATTTT. Based on the CDR3 plus reference TRBV7-2 and TRBJ1-5, the full variable domain is GAGVSQSPSNKVTEKGKDVELRCDPISGHTALYWYRQSLGQGLEFLIYFQGNSAPDKSGLPSDRFSAERTGGSVSTLTIQRTQQEDSAVYLCASSLDRGGNQPQHFGDGTRLSIL.

This clone appeared a few times. J is TRBJ1-1 and V is TRBV6-5; possible D gene TRBD1, 6 bases. The CDR3 contains 14 residues. Germline lookup yields CDR1 MNHEY and CDR2 SVGAGI. V gave up 2 bases and J gave up 0 bases, with 7 bases separating them. The CDR3 reads CASSYTGLNTEAFF. The CDR3 DNA is TGTGCCAGCAGTTACACAGGGTTGAACACTGAAGCTTTCTTT.

This sequence joins TRBV29-1 and TRBJ2-5; TRBD1 matches 8 bases. This CDR3 is 15 amino acids long. V lost 8 bases, J lost 3 bases, and 14 bases stayed unmatched. From germline, CDR1 is SQVTM and CDR2 ANQGSEA. CDR3 in amino acids: CSSQAPRQGKETQYF. For the CDR3, the DNA is TGCAGCTCCCAAGCCCCGCGACAGGGGAAAGAGACCCAGTACTTC.

The table lists this clone with a few counts. The CDR3 region is CASSQEHIAGVWTGELFF. DNA of the CDR3: TGTGCCAGCAGCCAAGAGCACATAGCGGGGGTATGGACCGGGGAGCTGTTTTTT. This sequence joins TRBV4-2 and TRBJ2-2; TRBD2 matches at 9 bases. The germline V gene has CDR1 LGHNA and CDR2 YNFKEQ. The CDR3 runs to 18 residues. Trimming took 0 bases from V and 5 from J; bases not matched to a gene: 10.

This clone was counted only a few times. The J gene is TRBJ1-4, the V gene TRBV4-3, with D unclear. Germline V gives CDR1 LGHNA, CDR2 YSLEER. CDR3 length equals 16 residues. V was pared by 0 bases and J by 10 bases, with 18 bases between. The CDR3 nucleotides read TGCGCCAGCAGCCAAGAGCCCTCGGCTAGATTCGGAAAACTGTTTTTT. It yields the protein CASSQEPSARFGKLFF.

The chain combines TRBV21-1 with TRBJ2-7; TRBD2, the table's D call, was not compared with the DNA. TRBV21-1 is designated a pseudogene. The CDR3 loop spans 14 amino acids. The CDR3: CASSTPPREYEQYF. Here the CDR3 DNA reads TGTGCCAGCAGCACTCCCCCAAGGGAGTACGAGCAGTACTTC.

The chain uses TRBV7-2 and TRBJ2-5, with TRBD1 matching over 9 bases. Germline V gene lookup returns CDR1 SGHTA and CDR2 FQGNSA. The CDR3 length is 13 residues. V was clipped by 8 bases and J by 6 bases; unmatched bases: 7. CDR3 in DNA: TGTGCCAGCCAAGGACAGGGGTGGAAGACCCAGTACTTC. Its protein is CASQGQGWKTQYF.

The chain combines TRBV19 with TRBJ2-1, with 9 bases matching TRBD1. J was trimmed by 10 bases and V by 7 bases; bases with no gene match: 8. This CDR3 comprises 13 residues. CDR1 LNHDA and CDR2 SQIVND come from the germline V gene (reference sequence). The CDR3 sequence: CASTSGQGNEQFF. CDR3 bases: TGTGCCAGTACCTCGGGACAGGGTAACGAGCAGTTCTTC.

The chain recombines TRBV7-8 with TRBJ2-1; 8 bases line up with TRBD2. The CDR3 consists of 15 residues. CDR1 and CDR2 (germline): SGHVS, FQNEAQ. Trimming took 3 bases from V and 0 from J; bases not matched to a gene: 1. This CDR3 reads CASSFLAGSYNEQFF. The CDR3, as DNA: TGTGCCAGCAGCTTTCTAGCGGGCTCCTACAATGAGCAGTTCTTC.

The chain recombines TRBV7-2 with TRBJ1-1; no definite D call. The CDR3 totals 16 residues. V was trimmed by 2 bases and J by 2 bases, leaving 15 bases between them. Germline lookup yields CDR1 SGHTA and CDR2 FQGNSA. CDR3 region: CASSLQVAATNTEAFF. The CDR3 DNA reads TGTGCCAGCAGCTTACAGGTCGCTGCGACCAACACTGAAGCTTTCTTT.

This clone was found once. The chain has TRBV5-1 and TRBJ2-3; D is undetermined. CDR1 SGHRS and CDR2 YFSETQ come from the germline V gene. The CDR3 sequence is 15 residues long. V was cut by 7 bases and J by 4 bases, with 19 bases left in between. The CDR3 bases are TGCGCCAGCTCTTTCGGTCGACCCCAGGCAGATACGCAGTATTTT. This translates into CASSFGRPQADTQYF.